This TCR beta chain was found in a study of blood T cell repertoires in COVID-19 (TCRdb year 2020). About the full investigation: Collaborator samples came from the United States, Italy and Spain and covered acute and convalescent phases of COVID-19. The material from the prospective study consisted of cDNA or gDNA derived from T cells, B-cell-depleted T cells, or PBMCs. Deeply sampled blood TCRbeta repertoires from subjects exposed to, actively infected with, or recovered from COVID-19 were included in the dataset. A freely available public database, intended as a resource for researchers studying the immune response to SARS-CoV-2, is where the repertoires were released. Samples were obtained from the ongoing ImmuneRACE study (first 160 participants) and from 1,200 or so subjects provided by 6 global collaborators. The sample metadata nearly always contained a de-identified subject ID, COVID-19 status, age in years and sex. Where HLA class I and class II types were available, the types were taken from metadata supplied by the sample provider, not from assay-based typing. The paper's findings and limits, for the study overall: The amount of clinical and demographic metadata varied by source and participant and was provided uncurated.

The CDR3 runs 14 residues from the cysteine to the valine. The retained sequence is limited to the CDR3, 42 bases, with the frame set at the first base. Trimming at the junction amounts to 7 bases on V and 1 base on J, and the germline ends lie 14 bases apart. CDR1 and CDR2 were assigned from the germline V gene as SNHLY and FYNNEI. The immunoSEQ Assay, a bias-controlled multiplex PCR, was used to amplify TCRbeta CDR3 regions from genomic DNA. The study's processing was this. The number of nucleated cells in each sample was estimated by amplification of reference gene primers within the assay. Sequence reads were collapsed and filtered to measure the absolute abundance of every unique TCRbeta CDR3 rearrangement. For each sample, productive Simpson clonality was calculated by taking the square root of Simpson's diversity index across productive rearrangements. TCRdb stores this immuneACCESS table with in-frame sequences only. Part of the clones is absent; in the studies checked, under half of the shortfall reflects unresolved V genes, and no reason is known for the rest. V, J and clone size are taken as reported in that table, and D and trimming were inferred from the DNA itself. This sample holds 200,000 to 300,000 clones; about nine tenths were observed only once. In total, the top ten clones hold 6% to 9% of the sample.

Another Seattle source contributed samples from volunteer blood donors who had recovered from COVID-19. Collaborating institutions collected whole blood in K2EDTA tubes following their own protocols. For TCRbeta analysis, collaborators shipped samples in one of three forms: frozen whole blood, isolated PBMCs, or DNA extracted from either of those sample types. This clone has just one count. Its binding antigen is unknown. Per-base qualities were not stored, and no clone one base away is much larger. The sequencing sample was made of peripheral blood. The chain joins TRBV2 to TRBJ2-7; a weak D assignment points to TRBD2 (5 bases agree). The TCR originated in a man aged 55-75 years who had recovered from COVID-19. The CDR3 region has the sequence CASILDGNSYEQYV. The sequence in DNA is TGTGCCAGCATCCTGGACGGGAATTCCTACGAGCAGTACGTC.